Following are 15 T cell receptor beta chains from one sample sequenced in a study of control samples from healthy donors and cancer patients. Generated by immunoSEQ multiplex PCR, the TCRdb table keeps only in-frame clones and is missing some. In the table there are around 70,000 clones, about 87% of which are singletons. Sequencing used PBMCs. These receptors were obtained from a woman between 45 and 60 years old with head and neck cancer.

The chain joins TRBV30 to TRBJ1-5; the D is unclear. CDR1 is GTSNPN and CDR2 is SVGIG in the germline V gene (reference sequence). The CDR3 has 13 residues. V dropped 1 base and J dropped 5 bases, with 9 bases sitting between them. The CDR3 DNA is TGTGCCTGGAGTGATTATTCCGATCAGCCCCAGCATTTT. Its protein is CAWSDYSDQPQHF.

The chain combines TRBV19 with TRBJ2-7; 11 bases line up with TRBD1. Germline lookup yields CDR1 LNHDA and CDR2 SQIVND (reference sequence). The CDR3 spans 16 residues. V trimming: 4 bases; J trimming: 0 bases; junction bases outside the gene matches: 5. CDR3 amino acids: CASSRTGGQSSYEQYF. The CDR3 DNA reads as TGTGCCAGTAGTAGGACAGGGGGCCAAAGCTCCTACGAGCAGTACTTC.

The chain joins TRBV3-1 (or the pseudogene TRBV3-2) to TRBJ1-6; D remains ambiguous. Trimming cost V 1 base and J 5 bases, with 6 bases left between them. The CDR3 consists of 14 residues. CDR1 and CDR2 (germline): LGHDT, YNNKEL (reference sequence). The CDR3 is CASSQGTDNSPLHF. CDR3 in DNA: TGTGCCAGCAGCCAAGGGACGGATAATTCACCCCTCCACTTT.

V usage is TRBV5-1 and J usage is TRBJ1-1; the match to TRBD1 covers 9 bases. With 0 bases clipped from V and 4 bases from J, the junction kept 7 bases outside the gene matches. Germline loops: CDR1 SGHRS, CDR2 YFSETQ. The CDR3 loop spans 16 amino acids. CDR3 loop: CASSLDTGGLPTEAFF. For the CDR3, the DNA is TGCGCCAGCAGCTTGGATACAGGGGGCCTTCCCACTGAAGCTTTCTTT.

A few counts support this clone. The CDR3 DNA sequence: TGTGCCAGCAGTGAATTGGCCAGGGGCCAGCCCCAGCATTTT. Encoded protein: CASSELARGQPQHF. This rearrangement joins TRBV2 to TRBJ1-5, with D possibly being TRBD1 (6 bases). Germline lookup yields CDR1 SNHLY and CDR2 FYNNEI. There are 14 residues in the CDR3. Trimming removed 2 bases from V and 7 bases from J, with 12 bases in between.

CDR3 region: CASSRSGGAPQHF. The DNA of the CDR3 is TGTGCCAGCAGTAGATCCGGGGGCGCGCCCCAGCATTTT. The chain uses TRBV6-5 and TRBJ1-5; maybe TRBD1 (6 bases). Trimming left V 5 bases short and J 9 bases short, with 14 bases between. Germline CDR1 is MNHEY and CDR2 is SVGAGI. The CDR3 has 13 amino acids.

The DNA of the CDR3 is TGTGCCAGCAGTTTATCGCGGGGCAGTGAGCAGTTCTTC. Protein product: CASSLSRGSEQFF. The chain uses TRBV27 and TRBJ2-1; D possibly corresponds to TRBD2 (6 bases). CDR1 and CDR2 (germline): MNHEY, SMNVEV (reference sequence). This CDR3 is built from 13 residues. V was shortened by 0 bases and J by 9 bases, with 9 bases between the two germline ends.

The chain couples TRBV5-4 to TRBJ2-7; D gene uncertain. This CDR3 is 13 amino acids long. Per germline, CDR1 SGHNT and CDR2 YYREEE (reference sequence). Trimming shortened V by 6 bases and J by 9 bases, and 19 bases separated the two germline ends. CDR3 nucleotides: TGTGCCAGCACCCCCAAGGATGAGTCTAGGCAGTACTTC. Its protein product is CASTPKDESRQYF.

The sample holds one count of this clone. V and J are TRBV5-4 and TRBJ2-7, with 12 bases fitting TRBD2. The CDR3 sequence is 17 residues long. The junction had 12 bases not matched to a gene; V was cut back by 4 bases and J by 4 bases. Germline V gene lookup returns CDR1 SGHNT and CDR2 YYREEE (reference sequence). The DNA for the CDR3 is TGTGCCAGCAGCCCGCCGGCGGCTAGCGGGGGGGCATACGAGCAGTACTTC. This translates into CASSPPAASGGAYEQYF.

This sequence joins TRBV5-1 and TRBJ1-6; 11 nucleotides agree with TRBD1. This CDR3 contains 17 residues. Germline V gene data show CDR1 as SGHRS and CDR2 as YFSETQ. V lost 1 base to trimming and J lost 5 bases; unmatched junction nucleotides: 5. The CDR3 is CASSLRTGGTDNSPLHF. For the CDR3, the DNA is TGCGCCAGCAGCTTGAGGACAGGGGGCACGGATAATTCACCCCTCCACTTT.

The CDR3 is CASSPLTVRGVTNEKLFF. The CDR3 DNA is TGTGCCAGCAGCCCTCTCACGGTTAGGGGCGTAACTAATGAAAAACTGTTTTTT. The gene calls are TRBV7-8 and TRBJ1-4; D is possibly TRBD1 (5 bases). There are 18 residues in the CDR3. Trimming took 5 bases from V and 1 from J, leaving 20 bases between them. CDR1 SGHVS and CDR2 FQNEAQ come from the germline V gene.

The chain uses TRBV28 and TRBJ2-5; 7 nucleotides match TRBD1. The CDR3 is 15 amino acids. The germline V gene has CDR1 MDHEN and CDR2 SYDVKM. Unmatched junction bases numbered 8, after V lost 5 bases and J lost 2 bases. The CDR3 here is CASSGRGKFQETQYF. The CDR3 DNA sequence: TGTGCCAGCAGTGGCAGGGGGAAATTTCAAGAGACCCAGTACTTC.

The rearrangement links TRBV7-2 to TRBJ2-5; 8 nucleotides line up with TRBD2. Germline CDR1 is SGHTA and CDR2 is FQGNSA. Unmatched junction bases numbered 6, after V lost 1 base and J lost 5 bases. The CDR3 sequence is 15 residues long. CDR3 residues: CASSLVTRGGETQYF. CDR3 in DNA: TGTGCCAGCAGCTTAGTGACTCGGGGGGGGGAGACCCAGTACTTC.

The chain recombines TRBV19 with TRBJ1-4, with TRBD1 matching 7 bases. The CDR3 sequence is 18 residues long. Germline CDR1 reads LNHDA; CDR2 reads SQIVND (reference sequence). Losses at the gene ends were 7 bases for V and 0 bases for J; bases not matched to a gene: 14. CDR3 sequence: CASKGGRGRGTTNEKLFF. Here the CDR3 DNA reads TGTGCCAGTAAAGGGGGCCGAGGGAGGGGCACAACTAATGAAAAACTGTTTTTT.

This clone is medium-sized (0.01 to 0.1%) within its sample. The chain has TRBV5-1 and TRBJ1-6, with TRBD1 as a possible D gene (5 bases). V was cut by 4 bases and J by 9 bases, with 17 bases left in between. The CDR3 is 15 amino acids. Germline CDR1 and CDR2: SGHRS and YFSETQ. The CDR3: CASSAAPEGRSPLHF. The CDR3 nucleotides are TGCGCCAGCAGCGCGGCCCCAGAGGGGCGTTCACCCCTCCACTTT.